Here is one T cell receptor beta chain with its context. Its antigen is not yet known. Per-base qualities were not stored, and no clone one base away is much larger. For this chain, trimming is 3 bases at the V end and 0 bases at the J end, and the number of junction bases without a gene match is 6. Reading the germline V gene gives CDR1 SGHRS and CDR2 YFSETQ. From cysteine to phenylalanine, the CDR3 is 15 amino acids long. Just CDR3 DNA is preserved here, 45 bases in frame from base 1. The data were obtained in a study of radiation and T cells in renal cell carcinoma (dated by TCRdb to about 2020). In terms of the full investigation: Samples were obtained from a clinical trial, in which 15 Gy stereotactic body radiation therapy was delivered to primary renal cell carcinomas and nephrectomy was performed 4 weeks later. Across all 50 or so samples, several million unique CDR3 nucleotide sequences encoding about 2.4 million unique CDR3 amino acid sequences were identified. In total, 50 to 55 samples, comprising some 25 tumors and approximately 27 peripheral blood samples, were subjected to TCR beta sequencing. The research as a whole found: In blood, the top tumor clonotypes increased from baseline to 2 weeks after radiation and then shrank by 4 weeks, which suggests a temporary expansion of tumor-resident clones. Changes in the blood repertoire were not tracked past 4 weeks after treatment. Because no pretreatment tumor biopsies were available, whether clonotypes were present in the tumor at baseline could not be determined. The single-armed trial design could not address effects of radiation dose or scheduling on the TCR repertoire.

The sample's time point, from its label and the paper: blood 2 weeks post-SBRT. Taken with the paper, the label for treatment or condition translates to: 15 Gy SBRT to primary tumor, nephrectomy 4 weeks later. To follow tumor-enriched clonotypes, serial peripheral blood was collected from radiation-treated patients at baseline and at 2 weeks and 4 weeks after SBRT. Renal cell carcinoma with clear cell pathology was present in all patients. The QIAamp DNA Blood Mini Kit (Qiagen) was used to prepare genomic DNA for TCR sequencing. The analyses included just those samples that passed every quality control check. The immunoSEQ kit was used, according to the manufacturer's recommendations, to generate TCR beta libraries from genomic DNA. Library preparation used a first multiplex PCR with proprietary primers, then a second PCR adding unique barcodes, with bead cleanups after each round. Each sample batch included a kit-provided positive control reaction and a negative control reaction. The final libraries were assessed on an Agilent 4200 TapeStation D1000 ScreenTape, pooled by volume, and quantified by qPCR. Sequencing ran on an Illumina NextSeq500 with a MidOutput 150-cycle cartridge, using 156 Read1 and 15 Index1 cycles with kit custom primers. The pooled library was loaded at approximately 1 pM, with a roughly 19% PhiX control spiked in. The source study handled its data this way. Vendor-processed data were analyzed in R, with a clonotype defined as all T cells sharing the same CDR3 nucleotide sequence. For clone abundance analyses, frequencies were normalized to the 10,000 most abundant clones per sample. Public T cell clones, which averaged fewer than five per sample, were excluded before analysis. A difference in abundance of at least 32-fold between compartments was used to define tumor-enriched and baseline blood-enriched clonotypes. Clonotypes expanded or contracted between blood time points were identified with a beta-binomial differential abundance model. Similarity between tumor and blood repertoires was quantified using the Baroni-Urbani and Buser coefficient, and groups were compared with two-tailed Wilcoxon tests in R. TCRdb took over this immuneACCESS table, retaining in-frame rearrangements with V and J assigned. Such tables are incomplete; in checked studies, under half of the missing clones stem from an unresolved V gene, and the remainder is unexplained. That table gives V, J and clone size, and the DNA gave D and trimming. The sample table contains tens of thousands of clones; only one count was recorded for approximately 86% of them. The top ten constitute 22% of the sample.

The TCR originated in a woman in her fifties or sixties with renal cell carcinoma. The sequencing used blood, collected from a patient whose treatment included radiotherapy and nephrectomy. Rearrangement joined TRBV5-1 to TRBJ2-7; TRBD1 aligns with 7 central bases. The CDR3 has the sequence CASSSGQAISYEQYF. Read as DNA, the sequence is TGCGCCAGCAGCTCCGGACAGGCCATCTCCTACGAGCAGTACTTC. Outside the CDR3, residues come from the reference TRBV5-1 and TRBJ2-7 proteins, so the full variable domain is: KAGVTQTPRYLIKTRGQQVTLSCSPISGHRSVSWYQQTPGQGLQFLFEYFSETQRNKGNFPGRFSGRQFSNSRSEMNVSTLELGDSALYLCASSSGQAISYEQYFGPGTRLTVT.